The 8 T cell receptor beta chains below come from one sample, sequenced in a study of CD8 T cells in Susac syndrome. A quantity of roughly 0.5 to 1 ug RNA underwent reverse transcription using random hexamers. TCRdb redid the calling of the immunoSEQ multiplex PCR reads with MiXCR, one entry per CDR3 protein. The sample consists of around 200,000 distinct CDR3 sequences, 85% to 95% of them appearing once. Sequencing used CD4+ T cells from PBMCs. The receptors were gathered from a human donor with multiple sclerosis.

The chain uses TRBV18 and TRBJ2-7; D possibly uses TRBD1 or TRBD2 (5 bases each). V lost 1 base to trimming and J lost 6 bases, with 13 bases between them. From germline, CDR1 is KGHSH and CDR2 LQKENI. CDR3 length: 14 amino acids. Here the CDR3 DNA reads TGTGCCAGCTCACCACAACGGGACGCAGGCGAGCAGTACTTC. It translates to CASSPQRDAGEQYF.

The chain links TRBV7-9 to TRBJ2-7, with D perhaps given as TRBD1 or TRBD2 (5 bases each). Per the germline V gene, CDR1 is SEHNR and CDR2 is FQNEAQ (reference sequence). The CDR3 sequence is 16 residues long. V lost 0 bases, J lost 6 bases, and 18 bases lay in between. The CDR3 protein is CASSLAGAREKAEQYF. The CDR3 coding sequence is TGTGCCAGCAGCTTAGCGGGCGCCAGGGAGAAGGCCGAGCAGTACTTC.

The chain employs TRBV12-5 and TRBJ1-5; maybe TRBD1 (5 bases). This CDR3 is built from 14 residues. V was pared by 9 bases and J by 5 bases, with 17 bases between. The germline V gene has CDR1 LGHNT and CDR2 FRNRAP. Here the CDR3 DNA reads TGTGCTAGCCGACCGGGGGATAGTCATCAGCCCCAGCATTTT. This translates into CASRPGDSHQPQHF. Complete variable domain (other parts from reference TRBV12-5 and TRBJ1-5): DARVTQTPRHKVTEMGQEVTMRCQPILGHNTVFWYRQTMMQGLELLAYFRNRAPLDDSGMPKDRFSAEMPDATLATLKIQPSEPRDSAVYFCASRPGDSHQPQHFGDGTRLSIL.

The CDR3 reads CSARAPGLAGDSQETQYF. CDR3 nucleotide sequence: TGCAGTGCTAGAGCCCCGGGGCTAGCGGGGGACTCCCAAGAGACCCAGTACTTC. The rearrangement joins TRBV20-1 to TRBJ2-5; 10 nucleotides align to TRBD2. With V trimmed by 1 base and J by 1 base, 12 bases remained unmatched. The CDR3 is 18 amino acids. Germline-derived CDR1 and CDR2 are DFQATT and SNEGSKA (reference sequence).

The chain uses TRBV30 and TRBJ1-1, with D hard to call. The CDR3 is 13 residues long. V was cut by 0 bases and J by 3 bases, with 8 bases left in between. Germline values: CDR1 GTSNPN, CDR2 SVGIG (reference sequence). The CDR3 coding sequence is TGTGCCTGGAGTGTACAGATAGACACTGAAGCTTTCTTT. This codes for CAWSVQIDTEAFF.

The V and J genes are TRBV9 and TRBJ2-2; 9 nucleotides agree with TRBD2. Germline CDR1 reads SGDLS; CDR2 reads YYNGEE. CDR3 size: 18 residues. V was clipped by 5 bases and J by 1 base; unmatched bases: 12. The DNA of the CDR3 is TGTGCCAGCAGTCGTAGCGGGGGCCCTCGAATGAACACCGGGGAGCTGTTTTTT. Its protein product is CASSRSGGPRMNTGELFF. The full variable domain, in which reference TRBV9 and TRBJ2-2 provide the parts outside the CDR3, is DSGVTQTPKHLITATGQRVTLRCSPRSGDLSVYWYQQSLDQGLQFLIQYYNGEERAKGNILERFSAQQFPDLHSELNLSSLELGDSALYFCASSRSGGPRMNTGELFFGEGSRLTVL.

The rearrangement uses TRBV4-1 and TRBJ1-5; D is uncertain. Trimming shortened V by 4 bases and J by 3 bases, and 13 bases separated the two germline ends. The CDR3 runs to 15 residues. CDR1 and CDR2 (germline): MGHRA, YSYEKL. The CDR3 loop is CASSPDGQPNQPQHF. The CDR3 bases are TGCGCCAGCAGCCCGGACGGGCAGCCCAATCAGCCCCAGCATTTT.

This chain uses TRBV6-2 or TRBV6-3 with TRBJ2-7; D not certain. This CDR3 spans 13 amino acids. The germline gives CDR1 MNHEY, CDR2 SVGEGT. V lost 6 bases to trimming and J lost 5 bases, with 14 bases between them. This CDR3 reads CASSLFRRDEQYF. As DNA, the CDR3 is TGTGCCAGCAGCCTCTTTAGACGCGACGAGCAGTACTTC.